The text below deals with one T cell receptor (beta chain). What it binds is not known. Genomic DNA served as template for TCR beta VDJ and CDR3 profiling. Using its own MiXCR run on the reads, TCRdb lists one record per CDR3 protein. The sample shows some 210,000 distinct CDR3 sequences, roughly 57% of them seen only once. The entry originates in a study of CD8+CD57+ T cells in acquired aplastic anemia. Looking at the study overall: An average of roughly 2.9 ug of DNA was obtained from sorted CD4+ and CD8+ cells. Whole-study results and caveats: Both patients and controls carried the same twenty-nine CD8+ CDR3 sequences.

The germline V and J ends were trimmed by 3 bases and 6 bases, with 23 bases remaining between them. The CDR3 length is 17 residues. The germline gives CDR1 SGHVS, CDR2 FQNEAQ. This receptor was obtained from a human donor in good health. The chain carries TRBV7-8 and TRBJ1-2; no clear D. The material sequenced was sorted CD4+, CD8+, or CD8+CD57+ T cells (not recorded which) from PBMCs. This CDR3 is CASSLDGSPYELDGYTF. The CDR3 DNA sequence: TGTGCCAGCAGCTTGGACGGCAGTCCCTACGAGCTGGATGGCTACACCTTC.